The table lists the clone carrying this T cell receptor beta chain with many counts. What it recognizes is unknown. This sample is part of a study of CD8 T cells in ankylosing spondylitis. This CDR3 region has 14 residues. V was clipped by 2 bases and J by 9 bases, with 17 bases between them. CDR1 and CDR2 from the germline V gene are DFQATT and SNEGSKA (reference sequence). From the 5' RACE reads, TCRdb called clonotypes with MiXCR, one entry per CDR3 protein. The table lists approximately 69,000 distinct CDR3 sequences, about 5.4% of them singletons. Broader study findings: Disease-linked clones reportedly showed significant enrichment in matched ankylosing spondylitis synovial fluid. It appeared that ankylosing spondylitis blood was characterized by a TCR beta motif of eight highly homologous variants. Some motif variants had been reported before (in reactive arthritis synovial fluid and blood). CD8+ by phenotype, disease-linked clones were relatively rare in peripheral blood.

The genes are TRBV20-1 and TRBJ2-1, with a weak D call TRBD2 (5 bases). This sequence was found in a male donor with ankylosing spondylitis or in good health (not recorded which). Sequencing used blood, either unsorted or a sorted T cell fraction (not recorded which). The CDR3 DNA reads as TGCAGTGCTAGACGGCAGAACGGGATTGGTGAGCAGTTCTTC. The encoded protein is CSARRQNGIGEQFF.